This T cell receptor beta chain was recorded in a study of CD4 T cells in relation to SARS-CoV-2 and coronaviruses. Unexposed donor CD4+ T cells date from about 2011-2018, before the COVID-19 pandemic. CDR1 is WNHNN and CDR2 is SYGVQD in the germline V gene (reference sequence). CDR3 size: 16 residues. V shed 2 bases, J shed 8 bases, and the junction held 11 bases outside the gene matches. This clone was detected only a few times. Data came from immunoSEQ multiplex PCR; TCRdb stores just in-frame clones and leaves some out. The profile covers 60,000 or so clones, with about 94% appearing a single time and roughly 0.14% taken by the ten largest.

The clonotype was recovered from a human donor in good health. Material for sequencing was naive CD4+ T cells from PBMCs. Subset in this sample: naive CD4+ T cells isolated by negative enrichment. The chain has TRBV10-1 and TRBJ2-1, with TRBD1 matching 8 bases. CDR3 nucleotide sequence: TGCGCCAGCAGTGAGCCCCGGGACAGGTCTTCCGATGAGCAGTTCTTC. It yields the protein CASSEPRDRSSDEQFF.